Below, one T cell receptor (beta chain) is given with its context. The data belong to a study of blood T cell repertoires in COVID-19. Study details: The origin of the acute and convalescent COVID-19 samples was the United States, Italy and Spain.

In the authors' methods: Reference gene primer amplification gave nucleated cell count estimates. TCRdb keeps only in-frame clones here, not all; method: immunoSEQ multiplex PCR. Clonal size and the V and J genes are those of that table, whereas D and trimming came from the DNA. This table has about 350,000 clones, roughly 84% appearing once. This sequence originates from a woman aged 30 to 39 who had recovered from COVID-19. The specimen sequenced was PBMCs or T cells enriched from blood (not recorded which).

The CDR3 DNA follows: TGTGCCACCAGTGAAGCTAGCGGGGGGATCGGGACCCAGTACTTC. Encoded protein: CATSEASGGIGTQYF. The V and J genes are TRBV24-1 and TRBJ2-5; 11 nucleotides align to TRBD2. Germline V gene lookup returns CDR1 KGHDR and CDR2 SFDVKD. Trimming at V came to 4 bases and at J to 7 bases, leaving 7 bases not matched to a gene. The length of the CDR3 is 15 residues.